This T cell receptor (delta chain) comes out of a study of γδ T cells in repeated Plasmodium falciparum infection. Across the whole study: Four controlled malaria infections with P. falciparum NF54 spanned 644 days.

CDR3 length equals 20 residues. Germline loops: CDR1 GEAIGNYY, CDR2 EKD. This clone was detected many times. Its antigen is unidentified. TCRdb's protein, taken from a much larger clone, differs from this DNA's translation at residue 18, likely owing to a read error; the protein displayed comes from the DNA. Bulk repertoires came from Vgamma9/Vdelta2+ or Vdelta2-negative gammadelta T cells flow-sorted from PBMC. TCRdb re-called the multiplex PCR reads via CATT. The sample has 90,000 or so delta-chain clones, 0.75% to 1% seen once; the top ten hold approximately 9.6%. General study results and limits: The Malian cohort came from a small rural village of predominantly one ethnic group. Vgamma9/Vdelta2+ T cells showed a stable polyclonal repertoire with shared TCRgamma sequences.

Sample: gamma-delta T cells from blood. The sequence derives from a pool of human donors (malaria-infected and uninfected, not separated). The J gene is TRDJ1, the V gene TRDV2, with 10 bases aligning to TRDD3. CDR3 protein: CACDSVRNWGDTVARSKPIF. In DNA form, the CDR3 reads TGTGCCTGTGACAGCGTTCGGAACTGGGGGGATACGGTTGCGCGTTCTAAACCCATCTTT.